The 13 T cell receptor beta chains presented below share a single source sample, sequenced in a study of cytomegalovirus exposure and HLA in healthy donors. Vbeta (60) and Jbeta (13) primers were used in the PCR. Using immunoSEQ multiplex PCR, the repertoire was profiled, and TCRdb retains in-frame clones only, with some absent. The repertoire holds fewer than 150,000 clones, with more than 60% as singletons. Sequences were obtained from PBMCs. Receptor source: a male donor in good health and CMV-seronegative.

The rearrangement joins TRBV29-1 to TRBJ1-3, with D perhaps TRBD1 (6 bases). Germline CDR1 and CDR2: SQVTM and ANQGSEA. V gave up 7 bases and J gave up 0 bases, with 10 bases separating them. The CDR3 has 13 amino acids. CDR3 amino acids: CSAQGFSGNTIYF. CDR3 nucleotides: TGCAGCGCTCAGGGGTTCTCTGGAAACACCATATATTTT.

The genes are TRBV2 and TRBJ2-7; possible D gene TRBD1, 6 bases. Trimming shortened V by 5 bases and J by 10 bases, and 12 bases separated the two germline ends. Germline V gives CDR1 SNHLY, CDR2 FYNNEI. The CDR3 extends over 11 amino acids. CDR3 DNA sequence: TGTGCCAGCAGTAGGACAGAGCCTCAGTACTTC. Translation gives CASSRTEPQYF.

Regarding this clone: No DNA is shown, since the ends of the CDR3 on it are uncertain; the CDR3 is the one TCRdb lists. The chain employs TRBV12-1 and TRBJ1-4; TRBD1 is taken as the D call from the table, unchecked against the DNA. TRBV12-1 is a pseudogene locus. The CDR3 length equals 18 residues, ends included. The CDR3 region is CASSFGTGAGLTNEKLFF.

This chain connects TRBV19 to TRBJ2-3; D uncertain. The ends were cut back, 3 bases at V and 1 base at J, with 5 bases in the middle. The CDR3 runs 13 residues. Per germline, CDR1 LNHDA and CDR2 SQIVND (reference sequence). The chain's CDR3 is CASSMAGTDTQYF. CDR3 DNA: TGTGCCAGTAGTATGGCAGGCACAGATACGCAGTATTTT.

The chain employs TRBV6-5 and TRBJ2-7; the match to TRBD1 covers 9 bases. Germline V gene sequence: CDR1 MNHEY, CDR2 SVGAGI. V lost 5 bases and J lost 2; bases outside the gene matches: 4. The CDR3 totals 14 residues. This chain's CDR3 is CASSMGQGAYEQYF. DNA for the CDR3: TGTGCCAGCAGTATGGGACAGGGCGCCTACGAGCAGTACTTC.

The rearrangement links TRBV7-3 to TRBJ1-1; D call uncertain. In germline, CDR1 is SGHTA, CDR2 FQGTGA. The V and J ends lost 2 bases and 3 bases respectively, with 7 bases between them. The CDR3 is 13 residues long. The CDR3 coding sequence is TGTGCCAGCAGCTTACTGGCGGACACTGAAGCTTTCTTT. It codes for CASSLLADTEAFF.

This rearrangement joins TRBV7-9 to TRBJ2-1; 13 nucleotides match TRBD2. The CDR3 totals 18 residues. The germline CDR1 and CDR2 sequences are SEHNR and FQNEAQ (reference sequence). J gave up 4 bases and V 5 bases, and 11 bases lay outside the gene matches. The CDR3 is CASSQTSGRADSYNEQFF. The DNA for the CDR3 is TGTGCCAGCAGCCAAACTAGCGGGAGGGCCGATTCGTACAATGAGCAGTTCTTC.

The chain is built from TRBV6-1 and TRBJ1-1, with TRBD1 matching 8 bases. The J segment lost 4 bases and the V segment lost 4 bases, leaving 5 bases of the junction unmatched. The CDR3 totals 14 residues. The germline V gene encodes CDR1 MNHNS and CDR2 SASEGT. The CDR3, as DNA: TGTGCCAGCAGTGGGACAGGGAAAGGCACTGAAGCTTTCTTT. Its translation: CASSGTGKGTEAFF.

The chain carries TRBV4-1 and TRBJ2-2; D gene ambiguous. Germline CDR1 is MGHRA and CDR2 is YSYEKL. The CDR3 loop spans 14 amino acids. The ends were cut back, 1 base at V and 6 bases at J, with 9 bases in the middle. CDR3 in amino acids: CASSQVSGAGELFF. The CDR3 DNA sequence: TGCGCCAGCAGCCAAGTATCGGGTGCCGGGGAGCTGTTTTTT.

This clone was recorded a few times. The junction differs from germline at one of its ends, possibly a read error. The CDR3 protein is CASSNSQGTDTQYF. The CDR3 region has the DNA TGTGCCAGCAGTAACTCACAGGGCACAGATACGCAGTATTTT. The chain is built from TRBV6-4 and TRBJ2-3, with D possibly TRBD1 on 5 matching bases. Germline V CDR1 and CDR2: MRHNA, SNTAGT. The CDR3 is made up of 14 amino acids.

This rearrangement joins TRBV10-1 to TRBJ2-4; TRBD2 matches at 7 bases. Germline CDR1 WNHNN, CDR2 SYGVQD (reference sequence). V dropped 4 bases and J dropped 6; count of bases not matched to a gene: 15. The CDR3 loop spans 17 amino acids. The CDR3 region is CASSGSSGEGRGNIQYF. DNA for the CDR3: TGCGCCAGCAGTGGTTCTAGCGGAGAGGGAAGGGGAAACATTCAGTACTTC.

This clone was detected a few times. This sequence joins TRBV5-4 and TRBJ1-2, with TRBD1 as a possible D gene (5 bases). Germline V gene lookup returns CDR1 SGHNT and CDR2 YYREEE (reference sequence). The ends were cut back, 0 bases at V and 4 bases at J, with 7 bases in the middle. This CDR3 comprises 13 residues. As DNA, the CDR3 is TGTGCCAGCAGCTTGGCAGGGCCCTATGGCTACACCTTC. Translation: CASSLAGPYGYTF.

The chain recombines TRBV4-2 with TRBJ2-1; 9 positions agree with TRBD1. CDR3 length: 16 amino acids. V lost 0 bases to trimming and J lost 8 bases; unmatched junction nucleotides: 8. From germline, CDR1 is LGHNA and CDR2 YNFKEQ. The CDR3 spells CASSQESRDRVYEQFF. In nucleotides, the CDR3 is TGTGCCAGCAGCCAAGAAAGCCGGGACAGGGTTTATGAGCAGTTCTTC.